The next 25 T cell receptor beta chains were all read from a single sample in a study of T cell changes during pregnancy in multiple sclerosis. The data were produced by immunoSEQ multiplex PCR, yet TCRdb's version contains in-frame clones alone and is incomplete. This table holds 75,000 to 95,000 clones, 85% to 95% found once. Sequenced here: peripheral blood, sampled in the first trimester of pregnancy. The receptor source for this set is a female donor in good health, enrolled as a control in a pregnancy study.

There are a few counts of this clone. This chain joins TRBV9 and TRBJ1-5, with TRBD1 matching 7 bases. The CDR3 extends over 15 amino acids. Trimming took 3 bases from V and 3 from J; bases not matched to a gene: 6. CDR1 is SGDLS and CDR2 is YYNGEE in the germline V gene. CDR3 amino acids: CASSAAGGINQPQHF. The CDR3 region has the DNA TGTGCCAGCAGCGCAGCAGGGGGTATCAATCAGCCCCAGCATTTT.

This chain links TRBV9 with TRBJ2-3, with D possibly TRBD2 on 5 matching bases. V lost 4 bases and J lost 0, with 21 bases in between. The germline V gene has CDR1 SGDLS and CDR2 YYNGEE. The length of the CDR3 is 18 residues. DNA for the CDR3: TGTGCCAGCAGCCCCCCGCCGGACCCAGAGGGAAGCACAGATACGCAGTATTTT. It translates to CASSPPPDPEGSTDTQYF.

The chain carries TRBV7-2 and TRBJ1-1; D may be TRBD1 (5 bases). Trimming took 1 base from V and 1 from J, leaving 13 bases between them. The germline CDR1 and CDR2 sequences are SGHTA and FQGNSA. This CDR3 is 16 amino acids long. CDR3 DNA: TGTGCCAGCAGCTTAGGACAGCTGTCTCGGAACACTGAAGCTTTCTTT. Amino acids: CASSLGQLSRNTEAFF. Full variable domain (remainder filled in from reference TRBV7-2 and TRBJ1-1): GAGVSQSPSNKVTEKGKDVELRCDPISGHTALYWYRQSLGQGLEFLIYFQGNSAPDKSGLPSDRFSAERTGGSVSTLTIQRTQQEDSAVYLCASSLGQLSRNTEAFFGQGTRLTVV.

The CDR3 DNA reads TGCGCCAGCAGCCAAAGTTACAGGGAGTGGTACGAGCAGTACTTC. The encoded protein is CASSQSYREWYEQYF. This rearrangement joins TRBV4-3 to TRBJ2-7; TRBD1 might be the D (6 bases). The V end was cut by 2 bases, the J end by 4 bases, with 15 bases between. Germline values: CDR1 LGHNA, CDR2 YSLEER. The CDR3 totals 15 residues.

The chain has TRBV28 and TRBJ2-7; 8 bases align to TRBD1. The CDR3 sequence is 14 residues long. V lost 6 bases, J lost 3 bases, and 7 bases stayed unmatched. The germline CDR1 and CDR2 sequences are MDHEN and SYDVKM. CDR3 DNA: TGTGCCAGCAGCCCCCCGGGACAGGTCTACGAGCAGTACTTC. Protein product: CASSPPGQVYEQYF.

The chain employs TRBV18 and TRBJ2-5; weak D call: TRBD1 (5 bases). In germline, CDR1 is KGHSH, CDR2 LQKENI. V dropped 5 bases and J dropped 2 bases, with 12 bases sitting between them. This CDR3 has 14 amino acids. CDR3 protein: CASSLGQLQETQYF. DNA of the CDR3: TGTGCCAGCTCATTGGGGCAGTTGCAAGAGACCCAGTACTTC.

The chain has TRBV10-3 and TRBJ1-6; perhaps TRBD1 as D (6 bases). V gave up 6 bases and J gave up 7 bases, with 13 bases separating them. CDR1 is ENHRY and CDR2 is SYGVKD in the germline V gene. The CDR3 has 14 residues. The CDR3 region has the DNA TGTGCCATCAGGATGGACAGCCTCAATTCACCCCTCCACTTT. Encoded protein: CAIRMDSLNSPLHF.

In DNA, the CDR3 is TGTGCCAGCAGAGCCCGGGATGGCTACACCTTC. It translates to CASRARDGYTF. The rearrangement links TRBV9 to TRBJ1-2, with D unresolved. The length of the CDR3 is 11 residues. Trimming shortened V by 5 bases and J by 6 bases, and 8 bases separated the two germline ends. The V gene's germline CDR1 is SGDLS and CDR2 YYNGEE.

This rearrangement joins TRBV9 to TRBJ2-7; 7 bases map to TRBD2. Losses at the gene ends were 4 bases for V and 3 bases for J; bases not matched to a gene: 7. Germline V gene lookup returns CDR1 SGDLS and CDR2 YYNGEE. The CDR3 has 14 amino acids. The CDR3 reads CASSTGTIYYEQYF. In DNA form, the CDR3 reads TGTGCCAGCAGCACCGGGACTATCTACTACGAGCAGTACTTC. Full variable domain (outside the CDR3, taken from reference TRBV9 and TRBJ2-7): DSGVTQTPKHLITATGQRVTLRCSPRSGDLSVYWYQQSLDQGLQFLIQYYNGEERAKGNILERFSAQQFPDLHSELNLSSLELGDSALYFCASSTGTIYYEQYFGPGTRLTVT.

The chain is built from TRBV28 and TRBJ2-7; D is possibly TRBD1 (6 bases). Germline loops: CDR1 MDHEN, CDR2 SYDVKM. With 5 bases removed from V and 4 bases from J, the gap between germline ends came to 33 bases. This CDR3 region has 20 residues. The CDR3 region has the DNA TGTGCCAGCAGTCCCAGCCCGTTTACAGGGAAACCCCCCTCAAATTACGAGCAGTACTTC. Residues: CASSPSPFTGKPPSNYEQYF.

This rearrangement joins TRBV7-2 to TRBJ2-7; perhaps TRBD1 as D (5 bases). CDR3 size: 16 residues. Looked up from germline, CDR1 is SGHTA and CDR2 is FQGNSA. V lost 0 bases to trimming and J lost 6 bases, with 18 bases between them. CDR3 sequence: CASSLAWGVGVAEQYF. The CDR3 bases are TGTGCCAGCAGCTTAGCTTGGGGTGTAGGGGTCGCCGAGCAGTACTTC. Full variable domain (remainder filled in from reference TRBV7-2 and TRBJ2-7): GAGVSQSPSNKVTEKGKDVELRCDPISGHTALYWYRQSLGQGLEFLIYFQGNSAPDKSGLPSDRFSAERTGGSVSTLTIQRTQQEDSAVYLCASSLAWGVGVAEQYFGPGTRLTVT.

This chain joins TRBV7-6 and TRBJ2-7, with D perhaps TRBD1 (6 bases). The CDR3 spans 14 residues. In germline, CDR1 is SGHVS, CDR2 FNYEAQ. V lost 5 bases and J lost 2, with 13 bases in between. DNA of the CDR3: TGTGCCAGCAGCCCCTCACAGGGTACCTACGAGCAGTACTTC. This codes for CASSPSQGTYEQYF.

The CDR3 loop reads CASMGDATTYTEAFF. CDR3 bases: TGTGCCAGTATGGGAGACGCCACGACGTACACTGAAGCTTTCTTT. The V and J genes are TRBV19 and TRBJ1-1; D call uncertain. Trimming removed 7 bases from V and 3 bases from J, with 18 bases in between. The CDR3 sequence is 15 residues long. Germline values: CDR1 LNHDA, CDR2 SQIVND (reference sequence).

The chain employs TRBV7-8 and TRBJ1-1; D is unclear. The germline V gene has CDR1 SGHVS and CDR2 FQNEAQ. The CDR3 runs 15 residues. Trimming removed 2 bases at V and 2 bases at J, with 12 bases between. CDR3 region: CASSLNNRVNTEAFF. CDR3 in DNA: TGTGCCAGCAGCTTAAACAACAGAGTCAACACTGAAGCTTTCTTT.

On this clone itself: The junction and the germline gene differ at one end; a read error may be behind it. The gene calls are TRBV7-2 and TRBJ2-5; D is perhaps TRBD2 (7 bases). The length of the CDR3 is 15 residues. Germline V gene sequence: CDR1 SGHTA, CDR2 FQGNSA. The CDR3 here is CASSLAVGGQGTQYF. DNA of the CDR3: TGTGCCAGCAGCTTAGCGGTCGGGGGGCAAGGGACCCAGTACTTC.

This clone occurred once. V and J are TRBV23-1 and TRBJ1-6; the match to TRBD1 covers 7 bases. TRBV23-1 is sorted into the ORF group, with uncertain function. The CDR3 runs to 13 residues. V shed 6 bases, J shed 10 bases, and the junction held 6 bases outside the gene matches. The CDR3 spells CASRTGVGSPLHF. The CDR3 region has the DNA TGCGCCAGCAGAACAGGGGTGGGATCACCCCTCCACTTT.

J is TRBJ1-2 and V is TRBV28; weak D call: TRBD1 (5 bases). V was cut by 2 bases and J by 5 bases, with 12 bases left in between. The V gene's germline CDR1 is MDHEN and CDR2 SYDVKM. There are 14 residues in the CDR3. The CDR3: CASSLGPGGYGYTF. CDR3 DNA sequence: TGTGCCAGCAGTTTAGGACCTGGGGGGTATGGCTACACCTTC.

This CDR3 is CASSLRGSEQYF. CDR3 coding DNA: TGTGCCAGCAGCTTACGAGGGTCCGAGCAGTACTTC. This chain links TRBV7-2 with TRBJ2-7, with D perhaps matching TRBD2 (5 bases). The CDR3 loop spans 12 amino acids. Looked up from germline, CDR1 is SGHTA and CDR2 is FQGNSA. Trimming removed 2 bases at V and 6 bases at J, with 8 bases between.

This clone appeared once. The chain joins TRBV19 to TRBJ1-5; 12 nucleotides match TRBD1. The V gene's germline CDR1 is LNHDA and CDR2 SQIVND (reference sequence). The CDR3 loop spans 15 amino acids. Trimming removed 3 bases from V and 5 bases from J; junction bases left unmatched: 2. This CDR3 is CASSIGTGGDQPQHF. CDR3 nucleotide sequence: TGTGCCAGTAGTATCGGGACAGGGGGCGATCAGCCCCAGCATTTT.

The rearrangement joins TRBV7-9 to TRBJ2-7; perhaps TRBD2 as D (6 bases). The length of the CDR3 is 13 residues. V lost 5 bases and J 4 bases, leaving 12 bases between the germline ends. In germline, CDR1 is SEHNR, CDR2 FQNEAQ (reference sequence). The chain's CDR3 is CASSPPRGYEQYF. Here the CDR3 DNA reads TGTGCCAGCAGCCCCCCCCGGGGGTACGAGCAGTACTTC. The variable domain in full, completed from reference TRBV7-9 and TRBJ2-7, reads DTGVSQNPRHKITKRGQNVTFRCDPISEHNRLYWYRQTLGQGPEFLTYFQNEAQLEKSRLLSDRFSAERPKGSFSTLEIQRTEQGDSAMYLCASSPPRGYEQYFGPGTRLTVT.

J is TRBJ2-3 and V is TRBV19, with 10 positions matching TRBD2. The germline gives CDR1 LNHDA, CDR2 SQIVND (reference sequence). This CDR3 is 18 amino acids long. The V and J ends lost 3 bases and 2 bases, in that order; junction bases with no gene match: 11. This chain's CDR3 is CASSIIGVSGGSTDTQYF. CDR3 DNA sequence: TGTGCCAGTAGTATTATTGGGGTTAGCGGGGGGTCCACAGATACGCAGTATTTT.

The rearrangement uses TRBV9 and TRBJ2-1; D uncertain. This CDR3 has 14 residues. Germline V gives CDR1 SGDLS, CDR2 YYNGEE. V lost 4 bases, J lost 8 bases, and 16 bases lay in between. CDR3 region: CASSPRGLVYEQFF. The CDR3 DNA sequence: TGTGCCAGCAGCCCCCGTGGCCTAGTTTATGAGCAGTTCTTC.

V is TRBV2 and J is TRBJ2-3; 9 bases line up with TRBD2. V shed 4 bases, J shed 8 bases, and the junction held 10 bases outside the gene matches. The CDR3 extends over 15 amino acids. The germline V gene has CDR1 SNHLY and CDR2 FYNNEI. In DNA, the CDR3 is TGTGCCAGCAGTGCCATAGCGGGGGCCAAGGGTACGCAGTATTTT. Amino acids: CASSAIAGAKGTQYF. The variable domain in full, completed from reference TRBV2 and TRBJ2-3, reads EPEVTQTPSHQVTQMGQEVILRCVPISNHLYFYWYRQILGQKVEFLVSFYNNEISEKSEIFDDQFSVERPDGSNFTLKIRSTKLEDSAMYFCASSAIAGAKGTQYFGPGTRLTVL.

This chain links TRBV9 with TRBJ2-1; 10 bases match TRBD1. The germline CDR1 and CDR2 sequences are SGDLS and YYNGEE. This CDR3 has 15 residues. J gave up 7 bases and V 1 base, and 5 bases lay outside the gene matches. The CDR3 coding sequence is TGTGCCAGCAGCGTAACGACAGGGGGCCCGAATGAGCAGTTCTTC. Amino acids: CASSVTTGGPNEQFF.

The chain couples TRBV27 to TRBJ2-5, with a weak D call TRBD2 (5 bases). V gave up 3 bases and J gave up 4 bases, with 9 bases separating them. The CDR3 extends over 13 amino acids. CDR1 is MNHEY, CDR2 SMNVEV, per germline (reference sequence). The CDR3 reads CASSFNRGETQYF. CDR3 bases: TGTGCCAGCAGTTTCAATCGGGGAGAGACCCAGTACTTC.